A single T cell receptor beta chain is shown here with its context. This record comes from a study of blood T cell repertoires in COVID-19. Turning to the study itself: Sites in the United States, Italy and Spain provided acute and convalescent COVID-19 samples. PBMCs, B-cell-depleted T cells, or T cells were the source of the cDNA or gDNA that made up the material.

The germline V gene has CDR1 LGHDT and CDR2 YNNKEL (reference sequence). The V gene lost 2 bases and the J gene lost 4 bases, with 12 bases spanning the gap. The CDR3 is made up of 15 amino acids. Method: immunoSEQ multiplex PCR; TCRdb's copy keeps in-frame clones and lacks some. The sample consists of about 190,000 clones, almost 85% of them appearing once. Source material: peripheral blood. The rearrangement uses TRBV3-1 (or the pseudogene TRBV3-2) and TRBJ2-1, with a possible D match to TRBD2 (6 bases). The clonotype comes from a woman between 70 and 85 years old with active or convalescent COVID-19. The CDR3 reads CASSQQGSGYNEQFF. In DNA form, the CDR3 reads TGTGCCAGCAGCCAACAGGGTAGCGGTTACAATGAGCAGTTCTTC.